Included here is one T cell receptor beta chain sequence, with context. Its matching antigen is unknown. The data belong to a study of cytomegalovirus exposure and HLA in healthy donors. Study-wide results and caveats: The authors listed 164 TCR beta chains as cytomegalovirus-associated. According to a later analysis, TCR clusters from the first cohort tended to co-occur in the 120 or so validation repertoires. Both high specificity and high sensitivity reportedly marked the classifier's diagnosis of cytomegalovirus status.

Donors came from a validation cohort of over a hundred subjects, distinct from the first 666-subject cohort. The V and J ends lost 5 bases and 0 bases respectively, with 20 bases between them. Germline V gene data show CDR1 as MDHEN and CDR2 as SYDVKM. The CDR3 covers 18 residues. The assay was immunoSEQ multiplex PCR, and TCRdb's table has in-frame clones only and misses some. The table lists 150,000 to 170,000 clones, approximately 86% of them singletons. This sequence originates from a man aged 18 to 35 in good health and CMV-seropositive. The chain joins TRBV28 to TRBJ1-5, with D possibly being TRBD1 (5 bases). The sample was PBMCs. The DNA for the CDR3 is TGTGCCAGCAGTCCCCTAACGAAGGGGTACTATAGCAATCAGCCCCAGCATTTT. Its translation: CASSPLTKGYYSNQPQHF.